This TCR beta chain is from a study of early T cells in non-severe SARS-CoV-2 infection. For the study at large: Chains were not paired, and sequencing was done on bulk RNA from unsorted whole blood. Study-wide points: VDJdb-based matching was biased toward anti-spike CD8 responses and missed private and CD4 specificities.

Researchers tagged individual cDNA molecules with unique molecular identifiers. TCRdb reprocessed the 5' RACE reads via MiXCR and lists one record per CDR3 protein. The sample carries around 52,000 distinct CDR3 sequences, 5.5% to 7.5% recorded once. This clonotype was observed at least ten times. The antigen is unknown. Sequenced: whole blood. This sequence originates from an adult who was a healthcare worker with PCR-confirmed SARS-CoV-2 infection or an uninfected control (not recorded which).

The CDR3 DNA reads TGTGCCAGCAGCGCCATGCCACAGGCGCGAAACACTGAAGCTTTCTTT. Translation gives CASSAMPQARNTEAFF. The chain uses TRBV9 and TRBJ1-1; D might be TRBD1 (5 bases). Germline V gives CDR1 SGDLS, CDR2 YYNGEE. This CDR3 region has 16 residues. Trimming left V 3 bases short and J 2 bases short, with 17 bases between.